This entry lists 17 T cell receptor beta chains sequenced from one sample in a study of OX40 agonist ivuxolimab in advanced cancers. Data came from immunoSEQ multiplex PCR; TCRdb stores just in-frame clones and leaves some out. The data hold some 77,000 clones, with 75% to 90% observed a single time. Source: CD4+ or CD8+ T cells sorted from blood, taken in a trial of the OX40 agonist ivuxolimab. The receptor set was obtained from an adult with an advanced solid tumor such as melanoma, head and neck, liver or kidney cancer.

V and J are TRBV7-3 and TRBJ2-2, with a tentative D call TRBD2 (6 bases). The CDR3 consists of 14 residues. V dropped 6 bases and J dropped 6 bases, with 14 bases sitting between them. The germline gives CDR1 SGHTA, CDR2 FQGTGA. The CDR3 here is CASSPAGMAGELFF. The CDR3 DNA follows: TGTGCCAGCAGTCCGGCGGGGATGGCCGGGGAGCTGTTTTTT.

CDR3 protein: CASSFKTPSLEQYF. The DNA for the CDR3 is TGCGCCAGCAGCTTCAAGACCCCATCTCTCGAGCAGTACTTC. This chain links TRBV5-1 with TRBJ2-7; no clear D gene. Trimming removed 2 bases from V and 6 bases from J, with 15 bases in between. This CDR3 comprises 14 residues. Germline CDR1 reads SGHRS; CDR2 reads YFSETQ.

The count of this clone is one. This sequence joins TRBV2 and TRBJ2-7; no firm D call. The V and J ends lost 5 bases and 6 bases respectively, with 20 bases between them. The CDR3 has 15 residues. Germline-derived CDR1 and CDR2 are SNHLY and FYNNEI. The CDR3 sequence is CASSIRRPPLGEQYF. The DNA of the CDR3 is TGTGCCAGCAGTATCCGGCGGCCGCCCTTGGGCGAGCAGTACTTC.

The chain employs TRBV19 and TRBJ2-1; 8 bases agree with TRBD2. V shed 8 bases, J shed 4 bases, and the junction held 4 bases outside the gene matches. This CDR3 has 13 amino acids. Germline loops: CDR1 LNHDA, CDR2 SQIVND (reference sequence). DNA of the CDR3: TGTGCCAGTGGCCCTAGCGGGTACAATGAGCAGTTCTTC. As protein: CASGPSGYNEQFF.

The chain recombines TRBV6-1 with TRBJ1-5; D gene uncertain. Germline V lookup: CDR1 MNHNS, CDR2 SASEGT. The CDR3 is 15 amino acids. The ends were cut back, 0 bases at V and 4 bases at J, with 10 bases in the middle. In nucleotides, the CDR3 is TGTGCCAGCAGTGAAGCACGGGTTACGAATCAGCCCCAGCATTTT. Residues: CASSEARVTNQPQHF.

This clone was counted once. The V and J genes are TRBV5-3 and TRBJ1-4; D remains ambiguous. TRBV5-3 is designated an ORF whose function remains uncertain. The CDR3 is made up of 15 amino acids. V gave up 1 base and J gave up 5 bases, with 12 bases separating them. CDR3 sequence: CARSLNGKRNEKLFF. CDR3 nucleotide sequence: TGTGCCAGAAGCTTGAATGGGAAGAGGAATGAAAAACTGTTTTTT.

The chain links TRBV6-5 to TRBJ1-2; D is possibly TRBD1 (5 bases). The V and J ends lost 3 bases and 7 bases respectively, with 9 bases between them. Germline CDR1 and CDR2: MNHEY and SVGAGI. The CDR3 loop spans 12 amino acids. The CDR3 DNA reads TGTGCCAGCAGTTATCGGCAGGGTGGCTACACCTTC. It specifies CASSYRQGGYTF.

The V call is TRBV7-8, the J call TRBJ2-7; maybe TRBD1 (5 bases). CDR3 size: 14 residues. Germline V CDR1 and CDR2: SGHVS, FQNEAQ. V was shortened by 5 bases and J by 9 bases, with 20 bases between the two germline ends. Written as DNA, the CDR3 is TGTGCCAGCAGCCCGACAAGACAGTCCGCCGGGCAGTACTTC. Translated: CASSPTRQSAGQYF.

V is TRBV25-1 and J is TRBJ1-4, with D uncertain. The CDR3 sequence is 12 residues long. CDR1 is MGHDK and CDR2 is SYGVNS in the germline V gene. Trimming removed 5 bases from V and 4 bases from J, with 5 bases in between. CDR3: CASSRGNEKLFF. In DNA, the CDR3 is TGTGCCAGCAGTCGGGGTAATGAAAAACTGTTTTTT.

The chain links TRBV5-1 to TRBJ2-3; a weak D match, TRBD2 (7 bases). This CDR3 is 18 amino acids long. The germline V and J ends were trimmed by 6 bases and 1 base, with 24 bases remaining between them. The germline CDR1 and CDR2 sequences are SGHRS and YFSETQ. Here the CDR3 reads CASTPRFGGAAGTDTQYF. In nucleotides, the CDR3 is TGCGCCAGCACCCCGAGGTTTGGGGGGGCGGCCGGCACAGATACGCAGTATTTT. Complete variable domain (other parts from reference TRBV5-1 and TRBJ2-3): KAGVTQTPRYLIKTRGQQVTLSCSPISGHRSVSWYQQTPGQGLQFLFEYFSETQRNKGNFPGRFSGRQFSNSRSEMNVSTLELGDSALYLCASTPRFGGAAGTDTQYFGPGTRLTVL.

This clone was seen only once. V is TRBV7-3 and J is TRBJ2-5; the match to TRBD2 covers 7 bases. Germline loops: CDR1 SGHTA, CDR2 FQGTGA. V was pared by 5 bases and J by 4 bases, with 7 bases of the junction left unmatched. This CDR3 is built from 14 residues. The CDR3 sequence: CASSPGTNVETQYF. CDR3 nucleotides: TGTGCCAGCAGCCCCGGGACTAACGTAGAGACCCAGTACTTC.

The sample holds a few counts of this clone. The rearrangement joins TRBV7-8 to TRBJ2-5; tentative D call: TRBD2 (7 bases). V was pared by 5 bases and J by 7 bases, with 14 bases between. There are 13 residues in the CDR3. The germline V gene has CDR1 SGHVS and CDR2 FQNEAQ. The chain's CDR3 is CASSPGRGGTQYF. CDR3 DNA sequence: TGTGCCAGCAGCCCCGGTAGGGGGGGGACCCAGTACTTC.

The table lists this clone with a few counts. This chain connects TRBV29-1 to TRBJ2-7, with D perhaps matching TRBD2 (5 bases). The germline V and J ends were trimmed by 1 base and 0 bases, with 16 bases remaining between them. This CDR3 is 16 amino acids long. Germline CDR1 is SQVTM and CDR2 is ANQGSEA. CDR3 coding DNA: TGCAGCGTTGAAGGTGGAATAAGCGGCAGCTCCTACGAGCAGTACTTC. The encoded protein is CSVEGGISGSSYEQYF.

The CDR3 DNA sequence: TGTGCCAGCAGCTTACCGGCCTCTGGGGCCAACGTCCTGACTTTC. Translating gives CASSLPASGANVLTF. V usage is TRBV5-5 and J usage is TRBJ2-6; D not certain. Germline V gene sequence: CDR1 SGHKS, CDR2 YYEKEE (reference sequence). The V end lost 2 bases, the J end lost 0 bases, and 6 bases lay between the germline ends. The CDR3 is 15 amino acids.

This chain connects TRBV2 to TRBJ1-2, with D perhaps matching TRBD1 (5 bases). CDR3 length: 14 amino acids. Deletions cut 4 bases from V and 4 bases from J, with 13 bases between. In germline, CDR1 is SNHLY, CDR2 FYNNEI. The CDR3 loop reads CASSVQASFYGYTF. CDR3 nucleotides: TGTGCCAGCAGTGTACAGGCTTCTTTCTATGGCTACACCTTC.

The genes are TRBV7-9 and TRBJ1-1; D remains ambiguous. Germline assignment: CDR1 SEHNR and CDR2 FQNEAQ (reference sequence). The CDR3 extends over 11 amino acids. V gave up 4 bases and J gave up 12 bases, with 12 bases separating them. CDR3 sequence (DNA): TGTGCCAGCAGCTCGACCTCTACACCTTTCTTT. It encodes CASSSTSTPFF.

This clone was counted between two and nine times. The chain carries TRBV5-1 and TRBJ1-1, with unresolved D. Trimming left V 0 bases short and J 4 bases short, with 4 bases between. CDR3 length equals 12 residues. The germline V gene has CDR1 SGHRS and CDR2 YFSETQ. CDR3 protein: CASSLEATEAFF. CDR3 nucleotides: TGCGCCAGCAGCTTGGAGGCCACTGAAGCTTTCTTT.